This TCR beta chain emerged from a study of blood T cell repertoires in COVID-19. Study details: From the United States, Italy and Spain came samples of acute and convalescent COVID-19.

The assay was immunoSEQ multiplex PCR, and TCRdb's table has in-frame clones only and misses some. The sample has about 350,000 clones, more than 70% seen once. The germline V gene has CDR1 SEHNR and CDR2 FQNEAQ (reference sequence). The CDR3 spans 15 residues. V was pared by 5 bases and J by 0 bases, with 3 bases of the junction left unmatched. Only a few counts were recorded for this clone. Sequences were obtained from PBMCs or T cells enriched from blood (not recorded which). The chain has TRBV7-9 and TRBJ2-1; 8 bases map to TRBD2. The receptor comes from a woman aged 30 to 39 who had been exposed to COVID-19. In DNA form, the CDR3 reads TGTGCCAGCAGCCCCGGACTAGCCTCCTACAATGAGCAGTTCTTC. Its protein product is CASSPGLASYNEQFF.